This T cell receptor beta chain was sequenced during a study of vaccination and CD4 T cells after COVID-19. Study-level findings and limits: Post-infection sampling omitted early timepoints and covered relatively few convalescent patients.

With regard to this clonotype: Antigen unknown.

The CDR3 sequence is 16 residues long. Trimming pared 1 base from V and 0 bases from J, leaving 12 bases between. Germline CDR1 is MNHEY and CDR2 is SMNVEV (reference sequence). Treatment reported: approximately 11-day PBMC culture with coronavirus spike peptide pools or control peptides (ViraFEST assay). These CD4+ T cells came from an unexposed donor, sampled before the COVID-19 pandemic (2011-2018). An Oncomine TCR Beta short-read assay was used to sequence the DNA from cultured CD4+ T cells. TCRdb re-called the PCR reads with MiXCR, one entry per CDR3 protein. This table has around 6,400 distinct CDR3 sequences, around half appearing once.

The chain combines TRBV27 with TRBJ2-5, with D uncertain. This TCR was sampled from a human donor in good health. Sequences were obtained from CD4+ T cells from blood, cultured in vitro. CDR3: CASSLLPPAYQETQYF. The DNA of the CDR3 is TGTGCCAGCAGTTTATTGCCCCCAGCGTACCAAGAGACCCAGTACTTC.